This T cell receptor (beta chain) was recovered during a study of shared clonotypes between healthy human individuals. Study findings and constraints: In contrast to clonotypes shared by all four donors, non-shared clonotypes had lower generation probabilities.

Deep was the level used in running the assay. Using immunoSEQ multiplex PCR, the repertoire was profiled, and TCRdb retains in-frame clones only, with some absent. The data contain 1.6 million or so clones, roughly 96% of them singletons. Note on this clone: Its antigen is not identified.

This TCR was recovered from a man aged 30 to 45 in good health. The sequenced sample was naive CD4+ T cells sorted from blood. Subset: CD45RA+ positively selected.

The CDR3 nucleotides are TGTGCCAGCAGCTTAGACAGTACAAACACCATATATTTT. Translating it yields CASSLDSTNTIYF. This chain uses TRBV5-5 with TRBJ1-3; D possibly corresponds to TRBD1 (5 bases). The length of the CDR3 is 13 residues. The germline V and J ends were trimmed by 2 bases and 6 bases, with 9 bases remaining between them. CDR1 SGHKS and CDR2 YYEKEE come from the germline V gene (reference sequence).